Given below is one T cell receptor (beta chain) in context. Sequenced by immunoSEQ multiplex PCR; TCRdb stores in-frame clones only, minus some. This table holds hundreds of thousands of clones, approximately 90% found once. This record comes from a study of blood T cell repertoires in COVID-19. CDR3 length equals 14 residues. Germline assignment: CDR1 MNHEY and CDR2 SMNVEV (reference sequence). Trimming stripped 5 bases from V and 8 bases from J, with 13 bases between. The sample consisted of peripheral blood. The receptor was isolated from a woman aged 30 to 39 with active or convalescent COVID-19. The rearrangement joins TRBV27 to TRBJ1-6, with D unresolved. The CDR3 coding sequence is TGTGCCAGCAGTCCCTACGGGATGGATTCACCCCTCCACTTT. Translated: CASSPYGMDSPLHF.